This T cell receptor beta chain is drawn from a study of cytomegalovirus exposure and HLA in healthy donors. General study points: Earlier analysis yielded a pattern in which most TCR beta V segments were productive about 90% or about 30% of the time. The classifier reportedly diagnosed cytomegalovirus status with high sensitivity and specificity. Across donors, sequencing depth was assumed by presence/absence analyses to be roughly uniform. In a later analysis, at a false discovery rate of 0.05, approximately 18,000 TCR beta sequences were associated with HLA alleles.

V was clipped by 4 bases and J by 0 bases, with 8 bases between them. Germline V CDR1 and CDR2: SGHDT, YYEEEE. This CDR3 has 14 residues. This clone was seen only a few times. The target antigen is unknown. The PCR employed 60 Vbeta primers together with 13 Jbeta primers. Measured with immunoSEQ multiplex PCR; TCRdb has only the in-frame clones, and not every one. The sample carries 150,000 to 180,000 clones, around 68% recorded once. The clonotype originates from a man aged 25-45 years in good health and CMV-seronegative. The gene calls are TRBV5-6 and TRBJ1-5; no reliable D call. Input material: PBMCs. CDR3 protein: CASSEAYSNQPQHF. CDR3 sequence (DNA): TGTGCCAGCAGCGAAGCATATAGCAATCAGCCCCAGCATTTT.